These 12 T cell receptor beta chains were sequenced from one sample in a study of tumor-infiltrating lymphocytes in primary liver carcinoma. A primer in the constant region served to generate TCR beta cDNA from 500 to 600 ng of total RNA. Library construction for TCR beta comprised three nested multiplex PCR rounds performed with slightly modified ARM-PCR. TRBV1-TRBV30 forward and Cbeta reverse primers drove the first two approximately 10-cycle rounds. TCRdb re-analysed the multiplex PCR reads in MiXCR, keeping a single row per CDR3 protein. This table holds fewer than 250,000 distinct CDR3 sequences, around four fifths found once. Starting material for RNA and DNA co-extraction consisted of about 20-32 mg of unsorted bulk tissue. The specimen sequenced was tumor tissue from primary liver carcinoma. The receptor source for this set is a man between 40 and 49 years old with primary liver carcinoma and hepatitis B virus infection.

This chain links TRBV6-5 with TRBJ2-7; D is uncertain. In germline, CDR1 is MNHEY, CDR2 SVGAGI. The CDR3 covers 16 residues. Trimming removed 5 bases from V and 12 bases from J, with 29 bases in between. As DNA, the CDR3 is TGTGCCAGCAGTCGCCCTCCAGCGATTGGTCGGTACAAGCGGTACTTC. It specifies CASSRPPAIGRYKRYF.

With regard to this clonotype: Here the CDR3 omits its conserved ending phenylalanine or tryptophan, so a read error is the likely source. This chain joins TRBV5-4 and TRBJ2-7; 8 bases are shared with TRBD1. Germline V gene lookup returns CDR1 SGHNT and CDR2 YYREEE (reference sequence). The trim removed 3 bases at V and 6 bases at J, leaving 11 bases unmatched. The CDR3 covers 15 residues. The chain's CDR3 is CASSSGTGERGEQYS. The CDR3 nucleotides read TGTGCCAGCAGCTCTGGGACAGGTGAGAGAGGCGAGCAGTACTCC.

Worth noting for this clonotype: Relative to the germline gene, one junction end is altered; a read error may explain this. This chain joins TRBV5-6 and TRBJ2-5; the D gene is possibly TRBD2 (5 bases). Per the germline V gene, CDR1 is SGHDT and CDR2 is YYEEEE. The CDR3 has 14 residues. Written as DNA, the CDR3 is TGTGCGAGCAGCTTGAAGGCTAGCCAAGAGACCTACTACTTC. This codes for CASSLKASQETYYF. Variable domain in full (rest from reference TRBV5-6 and TRBJ2-5): DAGVTQSPTHLIKTRGQQVTLRCSPKSGHDTVSWYQQALGQGPQFIFQYYEEEERQRGNFPDRFSGHQFPNYSSELNVNALLLGDSALYLCASSLKASQETYYFGPGTRLLVL.

V and J are TRBV11-2 and TRBJ2-5; D is undetermined. Trimming stripped 5 bases from V and 4 bases from J, with 23 bases between. The CDR3 is made up of 17 amino acids. Germline CDR1 SGHAT, CDR2 FQNNGV. This chain's CDR3 is CASSRLKLTVGPETQYF. CDR3 nucleotide sequence: TGTGCCAGCAGCCGCTTGAAACTGACGGTAGGGCCAGAGACCCAGTACTTC.

Turning to this clonotype: One end of the junction varies from germline; a read error may be responsible. V usage is TRBV12-3 or TRBV12-4 and J usage is TRBJ2-7; maybe TRBD2 (6 bases). CDR3 length: 15 amino acids. The CDR3 is CTSSPGLTEYYEQYF. The CDR3, as DNA: TGTACCAGCAGCCCCGGACTAACGGAATACTACGAGCAGTACTTC.

The table lists this clonotype with a count of one. At one end, the junction sequence differs from germline, possibly due to a read error. V gene TRBV4-2 combines with J gene TRBJ2-1; TRBD2 aligns across 7 bases. Germline V gene sequence: CDR1 LGHNA, CDR2 YNFKEQ. This CDR3 comprises 16 residues. CDR3 sequence reads: CASSQDLSGMHNEQFF. In DNA, the CDR3 is TGCGCCAGCAGCCAAGATCTGAGCGGGATGCACAATGAACAGTTCTTC.

Here the CDR3 DNA reads TGCGCCAGCAGGGGACAGGATTTGGACGCTGAAGCTTTCTTT. It yields the protein CASRGQDLDAEAFF. This chain connects TRBV10-2 to TRBJ1-1, with TRBD1 identical over 8 bases. This CDR3 spans 14 amino acids. Germline assignment: CDR1 WSHSY and CDR2 SAAADI. With V trimmed by 6 bases and J by 6 bases, 9 bases remained unmatched.

Remarks on this clonotype: The junction does not match germline at one end; this may be a read error. The chain links TRBV14 to TRBJ2-1; 8 bases map to TRBD2. Germline V lookup: CDR1 SGHDN, CDR2 FVKESK. This CDR3 has 16 amino acids. The CDR3 loop reads CARSVVAGWVNNEQFF. The CDR3 bases are TGCGCCAGGAGTGTCGTAGCGGGATGGGTAAACAATGAGCAGTTTTTT. The full variable domain, its missing parts supplied by reference TRBV14 and TRBJ2-1, is EAGVTQFPSHSVIEKGQTVTLRCDPISGHDNLYWYRRVMGKEIKFLLHFVKESKQDESGMPNNRFLAERTGGTYSTLKVQPAELEDSGVYFCARSVVAGWVNNEQFFGPGTRLTVL.

Details on this clonotype: Germline is not matched at one junction end, which may reflect a read error. The chain joins TRBV6-5 to TRBJ2-3; 9 bases align to TRBD2. CDR1 and CDR2 (germline): MNHEY, SVGAGI. The CDR3 is made up of 17 amino acids. The CDR3 DNA reads TGTGCCAGCAGTTCACCCCTCCTAAGCGGGGGGACAGATAGGCAGTATTTT. Translation gives CASSSPLLSGGTDRQYF.

There are a few counts of this clonotype. V usage is TRBV6-1 and J usage is TRBJ2-7; D not certain. The germline gives CDR1 MNHNS, CDR2 SASEGT. The V end lost 4 bases, the J end lost 4 bases, and 14 bases lay between the germline ends. This CDR3 is built from 14 residues. The CDR3 sequence: CASSGKGRNYEQYF. The CDR3 region has the DNA TGTGCCAGCAGTGGGAAGGGTAGGAATTACGAGCAGTACTTC.

This clonotype came up many times. This chain connects TRBV7-8 to TRBJ2-5; the D gene could be TRBD1 or TRBD2 (6 bases each). V shed 5 bases and J shed 5 bases, with 21 bases lying between them. CDR1 and CDR2 from the germline V gene are SGHVS and FQNEAQ. The CDR3 is made up of 16 amino acids. The CDR3 here is CASSPEGDSAVETQYF. The CDR3, as DNA: TGTGCCAGCAGCCCCGAGGGGGACTCAGCCGTGGAGACCCAGTACTTC.

Regarding this clonotype: A read error may account for a junction end that differs from germline. The chain couples TRBV5-1 to TRBJ2-5, with unresolved D. CDR3 length equals 13 residues. Germline assignment: CDR1 SGHRS and CDR2 YFSETQ. Here the CDR3 reads CASSLGVQETQHF. The CDR3 coding sequence is TGCGCCAGCAGCTTGGGGGTCCAAGAGACCCAGCACTTC.